The subject of this entry is one T cell receptor (beta chain). A much more abundant neighbour one base away suggests this may be a read error. This sample was included in a study of shared clonotypes between healthy human individuals. Deep-level assay runs were performed. The unsorted PBMC replicate PCRs were performed with about 300 ng DNA, tens of thousands of T cell genomes. The authors sequenced unsorted PBMC DNA on ten immunoSEQ deep assay plates. Authors' methods: Owing to the provision of junction-only sequences devoid of quality scores by immunoSEQ, filtering differed. Clones were sequenced by immunoSEQ multiplex PCR, and TCRdb holds only the in-frame ones, with some missing. That table is the source of V, J and clone size, and D and trimming were worked out from the DNA. Of fewer than 600,000 clones detected, approximately 80% appear once; the ten largest clones hold 9.5% to 15%. V dropped 2 bases and J dropped 2; count of bases not matched to a gene: 1. Per germline, CDR1 LGHNA and CDR2 YNFKEQ. This CDR3 region has 16 residues.

The receptor comes from a woman aged 40 to 55 in good health. Some clones in this sample may be carry-over from other donors' samples. The rearrangement uses TRBV4-2 and TRBJ2-1; TRBD2 aligns across 12 bases. What was sequenced was PBMCs. Here the CDR3 DNA reads TGTGCCAGCAGCCAACTAGCGGGAGGGGCCTACAATGAGCAGTTCTTC. It codes for CASSQLAGGAYNEQFF.